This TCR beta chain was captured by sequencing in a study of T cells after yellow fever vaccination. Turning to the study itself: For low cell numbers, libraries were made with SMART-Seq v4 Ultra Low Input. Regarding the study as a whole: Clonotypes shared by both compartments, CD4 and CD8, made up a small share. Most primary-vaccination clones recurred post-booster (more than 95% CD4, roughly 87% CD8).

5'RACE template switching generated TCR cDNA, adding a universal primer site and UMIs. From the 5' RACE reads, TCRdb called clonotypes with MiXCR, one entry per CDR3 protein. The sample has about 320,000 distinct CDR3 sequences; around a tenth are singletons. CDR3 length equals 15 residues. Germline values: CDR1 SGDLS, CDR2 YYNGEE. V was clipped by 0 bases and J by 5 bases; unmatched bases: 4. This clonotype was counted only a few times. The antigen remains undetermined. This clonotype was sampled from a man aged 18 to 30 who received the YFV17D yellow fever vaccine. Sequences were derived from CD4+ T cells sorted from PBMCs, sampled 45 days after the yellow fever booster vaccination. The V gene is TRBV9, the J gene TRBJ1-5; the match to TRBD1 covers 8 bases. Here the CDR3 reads CASSVEDRADQPQHF. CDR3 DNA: TGTGCCAGCAGCGTAGAGGACAGGGCCGATCAGCCCCAGCATTTT.